The present TCR beta chain was sequenced within a study of cytomegalovirus exposure and HLA in healthy donors. For the study at large: It was reported in a later analysis that the same platform had been used for the approximately 110 validation repertoires as for the 666 first-cohort repertoires.

Profiled with immunoSEQ multiplex PCR; TCRdb holds only in-frame clones, not every one. The profile covers approximately 280,000 clones, with around 85% appearing a single time and about 1% taken by the ten largest. The receptor's source is a woman aged 18-30 years in good health and CMV-seronegative. Sequencing input: PBMCs.

The DNA for the CDR3 is TGTGCCAGCAGCGTCCAGGGGGGTGAGCAGTTCTTC. It codes for CASSVQGGEQFF. The chain couples TRBV9 to TRBJ2-1; possible D gene TRBD1, 7 bases. The CDR3 runs 12 residues. With 2 bases removed from V and 9 bases from J, the gap between germline ends came to 9 bases. CDR1 and CDR2 (germline): SGDLS, YYNGEE.